This T cell receptor beta chain was found in a study of CD8+CD57+ T cells in acquired aplastic anemia. The CDR3 totals 19 residues. CDR1 and CDR2 from the germline V gene are LNHDA and SQIVND (reference sequence). Both TCR beta VDJ combination and CDR3 sequence profiling were carried out. Genomic DNA was the template for this profiling. TCRdb used MiXCR to reprocess the reads, holding one entry per CDR3 protein. This sample has around 180,000 distinct CDR3 sequences, with around half found just once. An expansion of CD8+CD57+ cells by flow cytometry had been shown in patients chosen for sequencing. Severe acquired aplastic anemia was the diagnosis recorded for all patients. Details on this clonotype: A read error may account for a junction end that differs from germline.

The rearrangement joins TRBV19 to TRBJ2-3; 13 bases align to TRBD2. The source is a human donor with aplastic anemia. Material: sorted CD4+, CD8+, or CD8+CD57+ T cells (not recorded which) from PBMCs. In nucleotides, the CDR3 is TGTTCCAGTAGTATACTACTAGCGGGGGGGGCTATCGATGTAGATACGCAGTATTTT. Its protein is CSSSILLAGGAIDVDTQYF.